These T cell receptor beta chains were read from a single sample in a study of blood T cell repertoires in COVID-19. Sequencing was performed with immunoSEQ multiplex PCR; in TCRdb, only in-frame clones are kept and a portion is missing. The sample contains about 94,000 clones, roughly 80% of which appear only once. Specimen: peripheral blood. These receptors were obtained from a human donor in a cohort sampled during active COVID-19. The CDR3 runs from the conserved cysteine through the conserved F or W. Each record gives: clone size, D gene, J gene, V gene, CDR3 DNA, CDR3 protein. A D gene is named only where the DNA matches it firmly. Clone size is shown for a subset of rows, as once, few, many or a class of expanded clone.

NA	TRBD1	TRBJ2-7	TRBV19	TGTGCCAGTAGTATAGCAGGGACAGGGATCTACGAGCAGTACTTC	CASSIAGTGIYEQYF
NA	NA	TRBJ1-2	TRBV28	TGTGCCAGCAAGCCCACCGGGACTAGGGTCGGGGGCTACACCTTC	CASKPTGTRVGGYTF
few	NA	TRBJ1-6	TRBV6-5	TGTGCCAGCAGTTACTCGCCAGGACTTTATAATTCACCCCTCCACTTT	CASSYSPGLYNSPLHF
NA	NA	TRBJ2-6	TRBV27	TGTGCCAGCAGTTCCCGGTACTCTGGGGCCAACGTCCTGACTTTC	CASSSRYSGANVLTF
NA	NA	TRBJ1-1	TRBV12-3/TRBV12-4	TGTGCCAGCAGTTTGGCCGAGAACACTGAAGCTTTCTTT	CASSLAENTEAFF
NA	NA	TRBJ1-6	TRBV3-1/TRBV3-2	TGTGCCAGCAGCCCTGGCGGGGGGTCACCCCTCCACTTT	CASSPGGGSPLHF
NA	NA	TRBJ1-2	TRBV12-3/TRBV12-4	TGTGCCAGCGGTACTCCTACCGGGGGCTACACCTTC	CASGTPTGGYTF
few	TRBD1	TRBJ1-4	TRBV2	TGTGCCAGCAGCCGACAGGGGATCGAAAAACTGTTTTTT	CASSRQGIEKLFF
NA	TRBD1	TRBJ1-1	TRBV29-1	TGCAGCGGAAAAAGGGGACAGACGAACACTGAAGCTTTCTTT	CSGKRGQTNTEAFF
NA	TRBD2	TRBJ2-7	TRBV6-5	TGTGCCAGCAGTAGGCGGGAGGAAGCCTACGAGCAGTACTTC	CASSRREEAYEQYF
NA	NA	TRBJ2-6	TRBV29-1	TGCAGCGTAGAGATATCTGGGGCCAACGTCCTGACTTTC	CSVEISGANVLTF
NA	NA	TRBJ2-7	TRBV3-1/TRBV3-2	TGTGCCAGCAGCCAAGATGCACTATACGAGCAGTACTTC	CASSQDALYEQYF
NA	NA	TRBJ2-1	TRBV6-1	TGTGCCAGCAGTGAAGCGGAGGTCGGTGAGCAGTTCTTC	CASSEAEVGEQFF
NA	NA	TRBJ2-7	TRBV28	TGTGCCAGCAGTTGGCGACAGAAAACCTACGAGCAGTACTTC	CASSWRQKTYEQYF
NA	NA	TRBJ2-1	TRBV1	TGCACCGGGCCGGGAGCAAGGAATGAGCAGTTCTTC	CTGPGARNEQFF
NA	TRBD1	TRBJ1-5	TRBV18	TGTGCCAGCTCACCACGGACAGGGGATGGTCAGCCCCAGCATTTT	CASSPRTGDGQPQHF
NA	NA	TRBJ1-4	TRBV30	TGTGCCTGGAGTTTGGGAGGGGACCGTAATGAAAAACTGTTTTTT	CAWSLGGDRNEKLFF
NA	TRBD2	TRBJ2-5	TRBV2	TGTGCCAGCAGTACCGGGACTAGCGGAAAGACCCAGTACTTC	CASSTGTSGKTQYF
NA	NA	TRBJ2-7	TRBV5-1	TGCGCCAGCAGCACCGGACACAATTCCTACGAGCAGTACTTC	CASSTGHNSYEQYF
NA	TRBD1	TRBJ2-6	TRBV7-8	TGTGCCAGCAGCCCATGGGACAGGGGCTCTGGGGCCAACGTCCTGACTTTC	CASSPWDRGSGANVLTF
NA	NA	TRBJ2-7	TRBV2	TGTGCCAGCAGTCTTACAAGGAGGCCCTACGAGCAGTACTTC	CASSLTRRPYEQYF
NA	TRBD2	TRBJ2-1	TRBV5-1	TGCGCCAGCAGCGGACCCGGGACTAGCGGGAAAACGGGGTACAATGAGCAGTTCTTC	CASSGPGTSGKTGYNEQFF
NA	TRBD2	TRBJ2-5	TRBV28	TGTGCCAGCAGACCGTTTAGGGGTAGCGGGAGGTCAGAGACCCAGTACTTC	CASRPFRGSGRSETQYF
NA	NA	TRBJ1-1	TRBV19	TGTGCCAGTAGTATATCAGGGTTGAACACTGAAGCTTTCTTT	CASSISGLNTEAFF
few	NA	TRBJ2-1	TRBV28	TGTGCCAGCAGTACGGGCGGGGACGGAAAGGAGCAGTTCTTC	CASSTGGDGKEQFF
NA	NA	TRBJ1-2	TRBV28	TGTGCCAGCAGCTCTTCAGCCAGGCTTAACTATGGCTACACCTTC	CASSSSARLNYGYTF
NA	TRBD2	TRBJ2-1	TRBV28	TGTGCCAGTTTGGGGGCGGGAGGGCCAGTCAGAGAGCAGTTCTTC	CASLGAGGPVREQFF
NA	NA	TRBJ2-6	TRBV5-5	TGTGCCAGCAGCTTGGTCGGCGGGCAAACTGCCTCTGGGGCCAACGTCCTGACTTTC	CASSLVGGQTASGANVLTF
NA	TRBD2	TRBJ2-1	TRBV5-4	TGTGCCAGCAGCGCGCCGGGACTAGCGGGACGTTACAATGAGCAGTTCTTC	CASSAPGLAGRYNEQFF
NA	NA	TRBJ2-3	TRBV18	TGTGCCAGCTCAGGACGGACCAGAGGGGATACGCAGTATTTT	CASSGRTRGDTQYF
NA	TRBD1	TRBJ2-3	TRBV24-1	TGTGCCACCAGTGACGCCTTAATCCGGGACAGCCGAACAGATACGCAGTATTTT	CATSDALIRDSRTDTQYF
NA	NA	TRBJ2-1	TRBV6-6	TGTGCCAGCAGTTCAACAGAACTCAATGAGCAGTTCTTC	CASSSTELNEQFF
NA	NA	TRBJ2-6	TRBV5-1	TGCGCCAGCACCACGGACGGGAGCTCTGGGGCCAACGTCCTGACTTTC	CASTTDGSSGANVLTF
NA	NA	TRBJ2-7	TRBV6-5	TGTGCCAGCAGCCAAGGACTTCACAGCTCCTACGAGCAGTACTTC	CASSQGLHSSYEQYF
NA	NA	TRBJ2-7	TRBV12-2	TGTGCAAGTCGCTTCCCACCTGGGAGGGTCAGGTACGAGCAGTACTTC	CASRFPPGRVRYEQYF
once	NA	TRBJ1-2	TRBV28	TGTGCCAGCAAAACGCGGCTTACCCCCTCTTATGGCTACACCTTC	CASKTRLTPSYGYTF
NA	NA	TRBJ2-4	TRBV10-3	TGTGCCATCAGTGAGGATACATCGATTCAGTACTTC	CAISEDTSIQYF
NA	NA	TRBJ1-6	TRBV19	TGTGCCAGTAGTCCGACGACAGGAAATAATTCACCCCTCCACTTT	CASSPTTGNNSPLHF
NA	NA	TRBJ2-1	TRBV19	TGTGCCAGTGGCGTTGGTAGCGGCCTTCCCAATGAGCAGTTCTTC	CASGVGSGLPNEQFF
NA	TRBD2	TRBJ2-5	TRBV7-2	TGTGCCAGCAGCTTAGGCGGGAGGGCAAAGACCCAGTACTTC	CASSLGGRAKTQYF
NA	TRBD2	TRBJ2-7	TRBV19	TGTGCCAGTAGTACCAGACTAGCGGGTCACGAGCAGTACTTC	CASSTRLAGHEQYF
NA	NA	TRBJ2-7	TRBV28	TGTGCCAGTAGATCCAACTGGCGGGCCTACGAGCAGTACTTC	CASRSNWRAYEQYF
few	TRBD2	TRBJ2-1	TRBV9	TGTGCCAGCAGCGTAGGCGGGAGCCCCGAGGACAATGAGCAGTTCTTC	CASSVGGSPEDNEQFF
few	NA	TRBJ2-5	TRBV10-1	TGCGCCAGCAGTGAAGCAGAGACCCAGTACTTC	CASSEAETQYF
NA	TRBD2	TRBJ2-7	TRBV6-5	TGTGCCAGCAGTTACAGTGGGGGGACTAGCGGCTACGAGCAGTACTTC	CASSYSGGTSGYEQYF
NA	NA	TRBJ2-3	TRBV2	TGTGCCAGCAGTGCGCAGTATACGCAGTATTTT	CASSAQYTQYF